A single sample gave rise to the 17 T cell receptor beta chains below, sequenced in a study of T cells in Graves' hyperthyroidism and ophthalmopathy. RNA transcripts provided the source from which TCR beta CDR3 regions were amplified. RT-PCR in the first round (using the HTBI primer set) targeted the TCR CDR3. TCRdb ran MiXCR on the multiplex PCR reads and lists one entry per CDR3 protein. The repertoire holds fewer than 850,000 distinct CDR3 sequences, with approximately 15% as singletons. Sequencing was carried out using blood. The source of these receptors is a man aged 50 to 60 with Graves' hyperthyroidism.

This clonotype has at least ten counts. The CDR3 here is CSVAISGQIYEQYF. Written as DNA, the CDR3 is TGCAGCGTTGCGATATCGGGACAGATTTACGAGCAGTACTTC. The chain uses TRBV29-1 and TRBJ2-7; 7 positions match TRBD1. Germline CDR1 SQVTM, CDR2 ANQGSEA. Unmatched junction bases numbered 10, after V lost 4 bases and J lost 4 bases. The CDR3 contains 14 residues.

This clonotype was seen at least ten times. The CDR3 spells CASSPPGSEKLFF. CDR3 nucleotide sequence: TGTGCCAGCAGCCCGCCAGGGAGTGAAAAACTGTTTTTT. The rearrangement links TRBV11-2 to TRBJ1-4; TRBD1 is a possible D gene (5 bases). From germline, CDR1 is SGHAT and CDR2 FQNNGV. The CDR3 runs to 13 residues. V was cut by 5 bases and J by 7 bases, with 11 bases left in between.

This clonotype was picked up many times. This sequence joins TRBV28 and TRBJ2-5, with 7 bases fitting TRBD2. The ends lost 6 bases at V and 2 bases at J; junction bases unmatched: 9. The CDR3 has 15 residues. Germline V CDR1 and CDR2: MDHEN, SYDVKM. CDR3 sequence: CASSTSGNFQETQYF. CDR3 sequence (DNA): TGTGCCAGCAGCACCAGCGGGAACTTTCAAGAGACCCAGTACTTC.

The V call is TRBV6-1, the J call TRBJ2-3, with 8 positions matching TRBD1. The CDR3 is made up of 13 amino acids. Germline V gives CDR1 MNHNS, CDR2 SASEGT. The J segment lost 2 bases and the V segment lost 8 bases, leaving 3 bases of the junction unmatched. For the CDR3, the DNA is TGTGCCAGCCTGGACAGGGTCACAGATACGCAGTATTTT. It yields the protein CASLDRVTDTQYF.

This clonotype was recorded only once. A much larger clone is a single base away; this may be a read error. Written as DNA, the CDR3 is TGTGCCAGCAGTCTAACACCCGCCGGCAATCAGCCCCAGCATTTT. Protein: CASSLTPAGNQPQHF. V usage is TRBV28 and J usage is TRBJ1-5; D unclear. Germline values: CDR1 MDHEN, CDR2 SYDVKM. This CDR3 has 15 amino acids. Trimming pared 5 bases from V and 2 bases from J, leaving 13 bases between.

J is TRBJ2-7 and V is TRBV4-3; either TRBD1 or TRBD2 may supply D (5 bases each). This CDR3 spans 15 amino acids. The germline V and J ends were trimmed by 3 bases and 1 base, with 13 bases remaining between them. Germline values: CDR1 LGHNA, CDR2 YSLEER. CDR3 nucleotide sequence: TGCGCCAGCAGCCACGGGACGGCGAATTCCTACGAGCAGTACTTC. Translation gives CASSHGTANSYEQYF.

V gene TRBV5-6 combines with J gene TRBJ1-5, with 7 bases that match TRBD1. The CDR3 loop spans 16 amino acids. V lost 3 bases to trimming and J lost 0 bases; unmatched junction nucleotides: 6. Germline V gives CDR1 SGHDT, CDR2 YYEEEE. The CDR3 protein is CASSSKGALSNQPQHF. The CDR3 DNA is TGTGCCAGCAGCTCAAAGGGGGCCCTTAGCAATCAGCCCCAGCATTTT.

This clonotype was observed a handful of times. The J gene is TRBJ1-1, the V gene TRBV6-5; D is ambiguous. The CDR3 loop spans 14 amino acids. Trimming took off 2 bases at V and 4 bases at J, with 11 bases between the two ends. Germline V gene sequence: CDR1 MNHEY, CDR2 SVGAGI. The CDR3 sequence: CASSYSGPLTEAFF. CDR3 nucleotides: TGTGCCAGCAGTTACAGCGGGCCCCTCACTGAAGCTTTCTTT.

The V gene is TRBV6-1, the J gene TRBJ2-4; D perhaps matches TRBD2 (6 bases). Trimming took off 7 bases at V and 1 base at J, with 14 bases between the two ends. Germline V CDR1 and CDR2: MNHNS, SASEGT. The CDR3 is 15 residues long. The CDR3 bases are TGTGCCAGCACCACGGGGGAGTCGGCCAAAAACATTCAGTACTTC. Its protein is CASTTGESAKNIQYF.

This clonotype was counted only a few times. The gene calls are TRBV24-1 and TRBJ2-5, with 12 positions matching TRBD1. V gave up 3 bases and J gave up 4 bases; unmatched junction bases: 2. CDR3 length: 15 residues. From germline, CDR1 is KGHDR and CDR2 SFDVKD. DNA of the CDR3: TGTGCCACCAGTGATGTGGGACAGGGGGCAGAGACCCAGTACTTC. It is translated as CATSDVGQGAETQYF.

This clonotype showed up many times. V usage is TRBV28 and J usage is TRBJ1-4; D unclear. The V end was cut by 1 base, the J end by 4 bases, with 13 bases between. This CDR3 region has 16 residues. Per germline, CDR1 MDHEN and CDR2 SYDVKM. The CDR3 sequence: CASSLFRTDDNEKLFF. The CDR3 bases are TGTGCCAGCAGTTTATTTAGGACGGACGATAATGAAAAACTGTTTTTT.

This chain uses TRBV27 with TRBJ2-1; D is unresolved. Between the trimmed V and J ends, which lost 5 bases and 12 bases, there was a span of 14 bases. Germline CDR1 is MNHEY and CDR2 is SMNVEV (reference sequence). The CDR3 loop spans 12 amino acids. The CDR3 loop is CASSMAGFRQFF. The DNA for the CDR3 is TGTGCCAGCAGTATGGCCGGGTTTCGGCAGTTCTTC.

The chain couples TRBV5-1 to TRBJ2-7; D call uncertain. Germline V gene sequence: CDR1 SGHRS, CDR2 YFSETQ. The ends were cut back, 4 bases at V and 7 bases at J, with 18 bases in the middle. This CDR3 has 14 residues. The DNA of the CDR3 is TGCGCCAGCAGCCAGGACGCGGAAGGGCGTGAGCAGTACTTC. Its translation is CASSQDAEGREQYF.

This clonotype turned up a few times. This chain joins TRBV6-1 and TRBJ1-1; TRBD1 is a possible D gene (6 bases). The V end was cut by 8 bases, the J end by 0 bases, with 10 bases between. CDR3 length equals 13 residues. Germline values: CDR1 MNHNS, CDR2 SASEGT. DNA of the CDR3: TGTGCCAGCCAGGGGACTATGAACACTGAAGCTTTCTTT. Translating it yields CASQGTMNTEAFF.

This clonotype has more than one count but fewer than ten. The chain combines TRBV10-3 with TRBJ2-1; D is possibly TRBD2 (6 bases). This CDR3 has 14 residues. The ends were cut back, 6 bases at V and 7 bases at J, with 16 bases in the middle. The germline V gene has CDR1 ENHRY and CDR2 SYGVKD. The CDR3 protein is CAIRAGLEENEQFF. CDR3 in DNA: TGTGCCATCAGAGCGGGTCTGGAGGAAAATGAGCAGTTCTTC.

In its sample, this clonotype was seen a few times. This chain links TRBV29-1 with TRBJ1-4, with TRBD1 as a possible D gene (5 bases). CDR1 and CDR2 (germline): SQVTM, ANQGSEA. The CDR3 extends over 13 amino acids. V lost 7 bases and J 9 bases, leaving 18 bases between the germline ends. The CDR3 bases are TGCAGCGCCGGCGGAGGGGATGGGAAAAAACTGTTTTTT. Protein: CSAGGGDGKKLFF. The complete variable domain, with remaining parts taken from reference TRBV29-1 and TRBJ1-4, reads SAVISQKPSRDICQRGTSLTIQCQVDSQVTMMFWYRQQPGQSLTLIATANQGSEATYESGFVIDKFPISRPNLTFSTLTVSNMSPEDSSIYLCSAGGGDGKKLFFGSGTQLSVL.

In this sample, this clonotype turned up a few times. The chain links TRBV11-2 to TRBJ2-7; D might be TRBD2 (6 bases). CDR3 length equals 15 residues. Deletions cut 0 bases from V and 4 bases from J, with 13 bases between. Germline CDR1 is SGHAT and CDR2 is FQNNGV. The CDR3 region has the DNA TGTGCCAGCAGCTTAGAAAAGCGGGTTAATTACGAGCAGTACTTC. Its protein product is CASSLEKRVNYEQYF.